The next 32 T cell receptor beta chains were all read from a single sample in a study of blood T cell repertoires in COVID-19. Here immunoSEQ multiplex PCR was the method, and the copy in TCRdb shows in-frame clones only, minus some. The sample carries a few hundred thousand clones, around 87% recorded once. The specimen was peripheral blood. The receptors were sampled from a woman in her 50s with acute or convalescent COVID-19.

This clone was detected only once. The chain uses TRBV4-3 and TRBJ2-5; no firm D call. V was shortened by 0 bases and J by 5 bases, with 7 bases between the two germline ends. CDR1 and CDR2 from the germline V gene are LGHNA and YSLEER. The CDR3 has 13 residues. This chain's CDR3 is CASSQDSKETQYF. CDR3 in DNA: TGCGCCAGCAGCCAAGATAGTAAGGAGACCCAGTACTTC.

CDR3 amino acids: CASSQDFDPGRSYNSPLHF. The CDR3 nucleotides are TGCGCCAGCAGCCAAGATTTTGACCCGGGGAGGTCCTATAATTCACCCCTCCACTTT. The chain recombines TRBV4-3 with TRBJ1-6; D call uncertain. V was trimmed by 0 bases and J by 1 base, leaving 16 bases between them. This CDR3 has 19 residues. Germline V gene sequence: CDR1 LGHNA, CDR2 YSLEER.

The gene calls are TRBV27 and TRBJ1-2; D not resolved. Trimming took 8 bases from V and 4 from J, leaving 11 bases between them. There are 12 residues in the CDR3. Looked up from germline, CDR1 is MNHEY and CDR2 is SMNVEV (reference sequence). CDR3 nucleotide sequence: TGTGCCAGCGCGGGAGTTGGCTATGGCTACACCTTC. Its protein is CASAGVGYGYTF.

V and J are TRBV6-1 and TRBJ1-5; D is ambiguous. CDR3 length: 16 amino acids. CDR1 is MNHNS and CDR2 is SASEGT in the germline V gene. Trimming pared 0 bases from V and 2 bases from J, leaving 11 bases between. CDR3 nucleotide sequence: TGTGCCAGCAGTGAAGCCTCGTACCGGGGCAATCAGCCCCAGCATTTT. Its protein product is CASSEASYRGNQPQHF.

The rearrangement uses TRBV2 and TRBJ1-5; D perhaps matches TRBD1 (5 bases). The CDR3 is 13 amino acids. With 8 bases removed from V and 1 base from J, the gap between germline ends came to 9 bases. CDR1 is SNHLY and CDR2 is FYNNEI in the germline V gene. As DNA, the CDR3 is TGTGCCAGCGATCAGGGCAGCAATCAGCCCCAGCATTTT. It encodes CASDQGSNQPQHF.

This clone has only a few counts. V usage is TRBV29-1 and J usage is TRBJ1-2; 8 bases map to TRBD1. V lost 7 bases, J lost 6 bases, and 7 bases stayed unmatched. In germline, CDR1 is SQVTM, CDR2 ANQGSEA. This CDR3 region has 12 residues. This CDR3 is CSGLRGRDGYTF. The CDR3 DNA reads TGCAGCGGGCTCAGGGGGCGCGATGGCTACACCTTC.

The chain has TRBV9 and TRBJ1-4; perhaps TRBD1 as D (5 bases). Trimming took 4 bases from V and 5 from J, leaving 21 bases between them. The CDR3 consists of 17 residues. Germline V gene sequence: CDR1 SGDLS, CDR2 YYNGEE. The CDR3 DNA is TGTGCCAGCAGCCCCACTCCGGGACTCCTCATGAATGAAAAACTGTTTTTT. This encodes CASSPTPGLLMNEKLFF. The variable domain in full, completed from reference TRBV9 and TRBJ1-4, reads DSGVTQTPKHLITATGQRVTLRCSPRSGDLSVYWYQQSLDQGLQFLIQYYNGEERAKGNILERFSAQQFPDLHSELNLSSLELGDSALYFCASSPTPGLLMNEKLFFGSGTQLSVL.

V is TRBV19 and J is TRBJ1-3; 7 bases line up with TRBD1. This CDR3 region has 14 residues. With V trimmed by 8 bases and J by 2 bases, 6 bases remained unmatched. The germline V gene has CDR1 LNHDA and CDR2 SQIVND (reference sequence). In nucleotides, the CDR3 is TGTGCCAGTGGAACACAGGGGACTGGAAACACCATATATTTT. It is translated as CASGTQGTGNTIYF.

As regards this clone: Other nucleotide sequences from this sample produce the same CDR3. The chain has TRBV7-3 and TRBJ2-1; D uncertain. Germline CDR1 is SGHTA and CDR2 is FQGTGA. There are 14 residues in the CDR3. V lost 0 bases, J lost 7 bases, and 10 bases lay in between. For the CDR3, the DNA is TGTGCCAGCAGCTTAACGGCGGTGGGTAATGAGCAGTTCTTC. Residues: CASSLTAVGNEQFF.

This clone was seen just once. This chain connects TRBV5-1 to TRBJ2-3; 7 nucleotides agree with TRBD1. This CDR3 spans 15 amino acids. Per germline, CDR1 SGHRS and CDR2 YFSETQ. Trimming removed 3 bases from V and 4 bases from J; junction bases left unmatched: 8. The chain's CDR3 is CASSSRDSRADTQYF. CDR3 bases: TGCGCCAGCAGCTCCCGGGACAGCAGGGCAGATACGCAGTATTTT.

The chain couples TRBV21-1 to TRBJ2-3; the tabulated D call, TRBD2, remains unverified against the DNA. TRBV21-1 is given as a pseudogene. The CDR3 spans 19 residues. Here the CDR3 reads CASREAYPGLPSSTDTQYF. CDR3 sequence (DNA): TGTGCCAGCAGGGAGGCGTATCCGGGACTCCCGTCTAGCACAGATACGCAGTATTTT.

This sequence joins TRBV3-1 (or the pseudogene TRBV3-2) and TRBJ2-3, with a tentative D call TRBD2 (5 bases). The V and J ends lost 4 bases and 2 bases respectively, with 16 bases between them. This CDR3 contains 16 residues. CDR1 LGHDT and CDR2 YNNKEL come from the germline V gene (reference sequence). The CDR3 nucleotides read TGTGCCAGCAGCCTCCTGAAGGGAGCTTCCACAGATACGCAGTATTTT. Amino acids: CASSLLKGASTDTQYF.

The CDR3, as DNA: TGTGCCAGCAGCGTATCGGGACAGGGTAGAGAGACCCAGTACTTC. It is translated as CASSVSGQGRETQYF. The rearrangement uses TRBV9 and TRBJ2-5, with 9 bases fitting TRBD1. Trimming cost V 1 base and J 4 bases; bases outside gene matches: 5. Germline V gives CDR1 SGDLS, CDR2 YYNGEE. This CDR3 has 15 amino acids.

This chain links TRBV9 with TRBJ2-3, with 9 bases matching TRBD1. V lost 5 bases to trimming and J lost 4 bases; unmatched junction nucleotides: 11. The CDR3 extends over 16 amino acids. Germline V CDR1 and CDR2: SGDLS, YYNGEE. The chain's CDR3 is CASSPTGTGSPDTQYF. The CDR3 DNA sequence: TGTGCCAGCAGTCCTACCGGGACAGGGTCCCCAGATACGCAGTATTTT.

This clone has a handful of counts. The chain joins TRBV7-2 to TRBJ2-1; D gene unclear. V was shortened by 2 bases and J by 8 bases, with 13 bases between the two germline ends. Germline V gene lookup returns CDR1 SGHTA and CDR2 FQGNSA. The CDR3 extends over 14 amino acids. In DNA, the CDR3 is TGTGCCAGCAGCTTAAAAATAGTTACCCATGAGCAGTTCTTC. This translates into CASSLKIVTHEQFF.

The chain employs TRBV14 and TRBJ2-7; 10 bases match TRBD1. After removal of 4 bases from V and 2 bases from J, the junction contained 5 bases not matched to a gene. Germline assignment: CDR1 SGHDN and CDR2 FVKESK. The CDR3 contains 15 residues. The CDR3 nucleotides read TGTGCCAGCAGCCGAGGACAGGGGGTGACCTACGAGCAGTACTTC. Translated: CASSRGQGVTYEQYF.

The rearrangement joins TRBV7-9 to TRBJ1-2; perhaps TRBD1 as D (5 bases). Trimming removed 0 bases at V and 6 bases at J, with 20 bases between. The CDR3 consists of 17 residues. Germline V lookup: CDR1 SEHNR, CDR2 FQNEAQ (reference sequence). Here the CDR3 DNA reads TGTGCCAGCAGCTTAGCACCGGGACTCCCCAGGTCGGATGGCTACACCTTC. Translation: CASSLAPGLPRSDGYTF.

This chain links TRBV7-2 with TRBJ2-2; 9 bases match TRBD2. V trimming: 1 base; J trimming: 4 bases; junction bases outside the gene matches: 1. This CDR3 comprises 15 residues. Germline values: CDR1 SGHTA, CDR2 FQGNSA. The CDR3 protein is CASSLGLAVTGELFF. In DNA, the CDR3 is TGTGCCAGCAGCTTAGGACTAGCGGTCACCGGGGAGCTGTTTTTT.

V is TRBV5-1 and J is TRBJ1-1; D is unresolved. In germline, CDR1 is SGHRS, CDR2 YFSETQ. Trimming shortened V by 3 bases and J by 2 bases, and 5 bases separated the two germline ends. CDR3 size: 12 residues. The CDR3 sequence is CASSSTNTEAFF. DNA of the CDR3: TGCGCCAGCAGCTCCACAAACACTGAAGCTTTCTTT.

The chain recombines TRBV27 with TRBJ2-1; TRBD1 might be the D (6 bases). Looked up from germline, CDR1 is MNHEY and CDR2 is SMNVEV (reference sequence). V was pared by 2 bases and J by 9 bases, with 14 bases between. CDR3 length: 14 residues. The CDR3 region has the DNA TGTGCCAGCAGTTTAGCAGGGGATTGGAGTGAGCAGTTCTTC. It yields the protein CASSLAGDWSEQFF.

This chain connects TRBV3-1 (or the pseudogene TRBV3-2) to TRBJ2-7; 8 bases are shared with TRBD1. V lost 4 bases and J lost 5; bases outside the gene matches: 4. Per the germline V gene, CDR1 is LGHDT and CDR2 is YNNKEL (reference sequence). The CDR3 runs to 13 residues. The CDR3 DNA sequence: TGTGCCAGCAGCCTCGTACAGGGGGACGAGCAGTACTTC. It encodes CASSLVQGDEQYF.

The J gene is TRBJ2-7, the V gene TRBV18; D is perhaps TRBD2 (6 bases). The CDR3 is 14 amino acids. Germline lookup yields CDR1 KGHSH and CDR2 LQKENI. Deletions cut 6 bases from V and 5 bases from J, with 17 bases between. Here the CDR3 reads CASSAGRSVHEQYF. CDR3 nucleotides: TGTGCCAGCTCGGCGGGACGGAGTGTTCACGAGCAGTACTTC.

This rearrangement joins TRBV2 to TRBJ1-1, with TRBD1 as a possible D gene (5 bases). V gave up 6 bases and J gave up 8 bases, with 16 bases separating them. In germline, CDR1 is SNHLY, CDR2 FYNNEI. This CDR3 has 13 residues. The DNA for the CDR3 is TGTGCCAGCAGCTTCACAGGATTTTGGGAAGCTTTCTTT. Translating it yields CASSFTGFWEAFF.

This clone occurred once. The chain is built from TRBV6-2 or TRBV6-3 and TRBJ2-7; 10 nucleotides line up with TRBD1. CDR3 length: 16 residues. V lost 4 bases to trimming and J lost 5 bases; unmatched junction nucleotides: 11. Germline V gene lookup returns CDR1 MNHEY and CDR2 SVGEGT. DNA of the CDR3: TGTGCCAGCAGTTTTTACCTGAGACAGGGGGCCCACGAGCAGTACTTC. It codes for CASSFYLRQGAHEQYF.

The chain recombines TRBV2 with TRBJ1-3; D remains unclear. Germline assignment: CDR1 SNHLY and CDR2 FYNNEI. This CDR3 contains 13 residues. Trimming cost V 11 bases and J 0 bases, with 11 bases left between them. This CDR3 is CAGSRDSGNTIYF. The CDR3 DNA reads TGTGCCGGTAGTCGGGACTCTGGAAACACCATATATTTT.

J is TRBJ1-2 and V is TRBV6-1, with 8 positions matching TRBD1. The V segment lost 2 bases and the J segment 2 bases; nucleotides outside the gene matches: 4. The CDR3 has 15 amino acids. The germline V gene has CDR1 MNHNS and CDR2 SASEGT. The CDR3 coding sequence is TGTGCCAGCAGTGAACGGACAGGGCCAAACTATGGCTACACCTTC. Its translation: CASSERTGPNYGYTF.

This chain links TRBV11-2 with TRBJ1-6, with TRBD1 as a possible D gene (5 bases). Germline CDR1 and CDR2: SGHAT and FQNNGV. This CDR3 has 15 amino acids. Trimming removed 5 bases at V and 9 bases at J, with 17 bases between. The CDR3 region is CASSPLGGRGSPLHF. The CDR3 DNA sequence: TGTGCCAGCAGCCCCCTCGGGGGTCGGGGTTCACCCCTCCACTTT.

The chain uses TRBV4-1 and TRBJ2-5, with 11 bases aligning to TRBD2. The CDR3 length is 15 residues. Germline loops: CDR1 MGHRA, CDR2 YSYEKL. V lost 4 bases to trimming and J lost 7 bases; unmatched junction nucleotides: 8. The CDR3 region is CASSPGVAGGGTQYF. The CDR3 nucleotides read TGCGCCAGCAGCCCTGGAGTAGCGGGAGGGGGGACCCAGTACTTC.

J is TRBJ2-7 and V is TRBV28, with TRBD2 identical over 14 bases. Germline lookup yields CDR1 MDHEN and CDR2 SYDVKM. The J segment lost 0 bases and the V segment lost 6 bases, leaving 7 bases of the junction unmatched. CDR3 length: 17 amino acids. The CDR3 spells CASRPFGTSGSSYEQYF. The DNA for the CDR3 is TGTGCCAGCAGACCCTTTGGGACTAGCGGGAGCTCCTACGAGCAGTACTTC. Variable domain in full (rest from reference TRBV28 and TRBJ2-7): DVKVTQSSRYLVKRTGEKVFLECVQDMDHENMFWYRQDPGLGLRLIYFSYDVKMKEKGDIPEGYSVSREKKERFSLILESASTNQTSMYLCASRPFGTSGSSYEQYFGPGTRLTVT.

The rearrangement joins TRBV27 to TRBJ1-6, with D maybe TRBD1 (6 bases). Germline-derived CDR1 and CDR2 are MNHEY and SMNVEV (reference sequence). The CDR3 has 15 residues. V was shortened by 6 bases and J by 7 bases, with 16 bases between the two germline ends. The CDR3 sequence: CASRPLWDNNSPLHF. CDR3 bases: TGTGCCAGCAGACCCTTATGGGACAACAATTCACCCCTCCACTTT.

The chain uses TRBV27 and TRBJ1-5, with D maybe TRBD1 (6 bases). This CDR3 region has 17 residues. Germline loops: CDR1 MNHEY, CDR2 SMNVEV (reference sequence). The ends were cut back, 5 bases at V and 4 bases at J, with 21 bases in the middle. The CDR3 loop reads CASSLRSTGGGNQPQHF. The CDR3 nucleotides read TGTGCCAGCAGTCTCCGATCGACAGGCGGTGGGAATCAGCCCCAGCATTTT.

The chain joins TRBV24-1 to TRBJ2-1, with D possibly TRBD1 on 5 matching bases. The germline gives CDR1 KGHDR, CDR2 SFDVKD. The CDR3 is 14 residues long. V shed 9 bases and J shed 2 bases, with 13 bases lying between them. The CDR3 DNA sequence: TGTGCCACCCCTCCCAGCAGGGCCTACAATGAGCAGTTCTTC. Protein sequence: CATPPSRAYNEQFF.